The next 30 T cell receptor beta chains were all read from a single sample in a study of blood T cell repertoires in COVID-19. Sequencing used immunoSEQ multiplex PCR; TCRdb keeps in-frame clones, though not all of them. Seen here are 150,000 to 170,000 clones, roughly 80% observed once, and the top ten hold 25% to 30%. The specimen sequenced was peripheral blood. The receptors originated from a woman aged 55-75 years with acute or convalescent COVID-19.

CDR3 DNA sequence: TGTGCCAGCAGGGCCGCTGACTGGAACTACGAGCAGTACGTC. Protein: CASRAADWNYEQYV. The V gene is TRBV28, the J gene TRBJ2-7; no clear D. Germline values: CDR1 MDHEN, CDR2 SYDVKM. The CDR3 has 14 amino acids. The V and J ends lost 6 bases and 3 bases respectively, with 15 bases between them.

A few counts support this clone. The chain carries TRBV28 and TRBJ1-4, with 7 positions matching TRBD1. The germline V gene encodes CDR1 MDHEN and CDR2 SYDVKM. This CDR3 is built from 14 residues. The J segment lost 5 bases and the V segment lost 4 bases, leaving 4 bases of the junction unmatched. This CDR3 is CASSSGQENEKLFF. CDR3 coding DNA: TGTGCCAGCAGTTCCGGACAGGAGAATGAAAAACTGTTTTTT.

The J gene is TRBJ2-1, the V gene TRBV6-1, with D perhaps matching TRBD2 (5 bases). The V end was cut by 3 bases, the J end by 9 bases, with 12 bases between. The germline V gene has CDR1 MNHNS and CDR2 SASEGT. This CDR3 comprises 13 residues. The CDR3 sequence: CASSDGKWSEQFF. In DNA, the CDR3 is TGTGCCAGCAGTGACGGGAAGTGGAGTGAGCAGTTCTTC.

J is TRBJ1-2 and V is TRBV7-3; 7 bases match TRBD1. This CDR3 contains 13 residues. Germline trimming cut 5 bases from V and 6 bases from J; bases unmatched to any gene: 6. CDR1 SGHTA and CDR2 FQGTGA come from the germline V gene. The CDR3: CASSLRGLDGYTF. CDR3 DNA: TGTGCCAGCAGCCTTAGGGGGCTGGATGGCTACACCTTC.

This clone has a single count. This chain joins TRBV6-1 and TRBJ2-1, with a tentative D call TRBD2 (5 bases). V was shortened by 1 base and J by 10 bases, with 14 bases between the two germline ends. The CDR3 sequence is 14 residues long. CDR1 and CDR2 (germline): MNHNS, SASEGT. The chain's CDR3 is CASSEGLSPGEQFF. In DNA form, the CDR3 reads TGTGCCAGCAGTGAAGGGCTTTCCCCGGGGGAGCAGTTCTTC.

The chain links TRBV5-6 to TRBJ1-1; D remains ambiguous. The ends were cut back, 8 bases at V and 2 bases at J, with 10 bases in the middle. The CDR3 extends over 12 amino acids. CDR1 SGHDT and CDR2 YYEEEE come from the germline V gene. The CDR3 region is CARYSVNTEAFF. DNA of the CDR3: TGTGCCAGGTACAGTGTCAACACTGAAGCTTTCTTT.

This clone was recorded once. The chain employs TRBV7-3 and TRBJ1-2; 8 nucleotides match TRBD1. Germline CDR1 and CDR2: SGHTA and FQGTGA. V shed 5 bases and J 3 bases; nucleotides not matched to a gene: 8. This CDR3 has 15 amino acids. The CDR3 loop reads CASSPTGEKDYGYTF. CDR3 coding DNA: TGTGCCAGCAGCCCGACAGGGGAGAAAGACTATGGCTACACCTTC.

This clone was counted between two and nine times. V gene TRBV10-3 combines with J gene TRBJ1-5, with 7 bases lining up with TRBD1. Per the germline V gene, CDR1 is ENHRY and CDR2 is SYGVKD. The CDR3 consists of 14 residues. J was trimmed by 4 bases and V by 0 bases; bases with no gene match: 0. CDR3 in DNA: TGTGCCATCAGTGAGTCGGACAGGAATCAGCCCCAGCATTTT. This encodes CAISESDRNQPQHF.

The J gene is TRBJ2-1, the V gene TRBV5-4, with TRBD2 matching over 13 bases. Germline values: CDR1 SGHNT, CDR2 YYREEE (reference sequence). This CDR3 has 18 residues. V was clipped by 4 bases and J by 5 bases; unmatched bases: 12. CDR3 sequence: CASSHGLAGAAIHNEQFF. CDR3 sequence (DNA): TGTGCCAGCAGCCATGGACTAGCGGGGGCAGCGATTCACAATGAGCAGTTCTTC. Combining the CDR3 with reference TRBV5-4 and TRBJ2-1 gives the whole variable domain ETGVTQSPTHLIKTRGQQVTLRCSSQSGHNTVSWYQQALGQGPQFIFQYYREEENGRGNFPPRFSGLQFPNYSSELNVNALELDDSALYLCASSHGLAGAAIHNEQFFGPGTRLTVL.

V gene TRBV29-1 combines with J gene TRBJ1-6; TRBD1 might be the D (5 bases). Germline-derived CDR1 and CDR2 are SQVTM and ANQGSEA. V lost 4 bases to trimming and J lost 4 bases, with 8 bases between them. This CDR3 is 13 amino acids long. The CDR3 nucleotides are TGCAGCGTTGCTGACAGTTATAATTCACCCCTCCACTTT. It translates to CSVADSYNSPLHF.

This clone was seen only a few times. The CDR3 spells CASSQNLQGAGELFF. CDR3 nucleotide sequence: TGTGCCAGCAGCCAAAACTTACAGGGGGCCGGGGAGCTGTTTTTT. The J gene is TRBJ2-2, the V gene TRBV4-2; 8 bases match TRBD1. Trimming at V came to 2 bases and at J to 6 bases, leaving 5 bases not matched to a gene. Germline V gene sequence: CDR1 LGHNA, CDR2 YNFKEQ. CDR3 length: 15 residues.

The chain employs TRBV5-4 and TRBJ1-2; D perhaps matches TRBD1 (5 bases). Germline CDR1 and CDR2: SGHNT and YYREEE (reference sequence). This CDR3 region has 14 residues. Trimming removed 3 bases at V and 3 bases at J, with 12 bases between. CDR3 nucleotide sequence: TGTGCCAGCAGCTCCGGGGGGGGTCACTATGGCTACACCTTC. Translated: CASSSGGGHYGYTF.

V usage is TRBV6-4 and J usage is TRBJ2-3; a weak D match, TRBD2 (6 bases). Germline V gives CDR1 MRHNA, CDR2 SNTAGT. The V end was cut by 2 bases, the J end by 8 bases, with 11 bases between. The length of the CDR3 is 13 residues. The DNA for the CDR3 is TGTGCCAGCAGTGACAATTTGGGGGGTACGCAGTATTTT. This sequence encodes CASSDNLGGTQYF.

This clone appeared once. The chain uses TRBV27 and TRBJ2-7; 9 bases fit TRBD1. CDR1 and CDR2 from the germline V gene are MNHEY and SMNVEV (reference sequence). The CDR3 consists of 16 residues. The V gene end was trimmed by 6 bases and the J gene end by 3 bases; junction bases not matched to a gene: 12. The CDR3 sequence: CASSLVAGTGSYEQYF. In nucleotides, the CDR3 is TGTGCCAGCAGCCTAGTGGCCGGGACAGGGAGCTACGAGCAGTACTTC.

In this sample, this clone turned up once. The rearrangement links TRBV27 to TRBJ2-5; weak D call: TRBD2 (5 bases). Trimming took 0 bases from V and 1 from J, leaving 12 bases between them. This CDR3 comprises 16 residues. Germline V gene lookup returns CDR1 MNHEY and CDR2 SMNVEV (reference sequence). DNA of the CDR3: TGTGCCAGCAGTTTATCCCGGGTACGGGGCCAAGAGACCCAGTACTTC. This sequence encodes CASSLSRVRGQETQYF.

The chain employs TRBV5-1 and TRBJ1-1; 8 bases map to TRBD1. Germline CDR1 and CDR2: SGHRS and YFSETQ. CDR3 length equals 18 residues. Trimming at V came to 0 bases and at J to 5 bases, leaving 15 bases not matched to a gene. As DNA, the CDR3 is TGCGCCAGCAGCTTGGGTTTTCAGGGGGCGATGGGAAAAACTGAAGCTTTCTTT. As protein: CASSLGFQGAMGKTEAFF.

V gene TRBV5-1 combines with J gene TRBJ1-4; 8 bases are shared with TRBD1. The CDR3 is made up of 14 amino acids. The germline V gene has CDR1 SGHRS and CDR2 YFSETQ. J gave up 8 bases and V 6 bases, and 9 bases lay outside the gene matches. The CDR3 coding sequence is TGCGCCAGCAAAGAGACAGGGGATGAAGAAAAACTGTTTTTT. Amino acids: CASKETGDEEKLFF.

V and J are TRBV6-6 and TRBJ1-2; D uncertain. The V end lost 0 bases, the J end lost 6 bases, and 14 bases lay between the germline ends. Germline-derived CDR1 and CDR2 are MNHNY and SVGAGI (reference sequence). This CDR3 has 15 residues. Here the CDR3 reads CASSYSYRDVDGYTF. CDR3 nucleotide sequence: TGTGCCAGCAGTTACTCCTATCGGGATGTCGATGGCTACACCTTC.

The chain joins TRBV18 to TRBJ2-1, with D possibly TRBD1 on 6 matching bases. The CDR3 runs 15 residues. The germline CDR1 and CDR2 sequences are KGHSH and LQKENI. V was clipped by 3 bases and J by 0 bases, with 9 bases between them. The CDR3 region has the DNA TGTGCCAGCTCACCCGACAGGCTCTCCTACAATGAGCAGTTCTTC. Its protein product is CASSPDRLSYNEQFF.

This chain connects TRBV4-1 to TRBJ1-4; possible D gene TRBD1, 6 bases. The CDR3 consists of 16 residues. V was pared by 6 bases and J by 4 bases, with 18 bases between. Germline values: CDR1 MGHRA, CDR2 YSYEKL. The DNA of the CDR3 is TGCGCCAGCAGTGGATTACAGGGACCTATTAATGAAAAACTGTTTTTT. As protein: CASSGLQGPINEKLFF.

The rearrangement links TRBV18 to TRBJ2-1; tentative D call: TRBD2 (5 bases). V gave up 0 bases and J gave up 0 bases, with 6 bases separating them. In germline, CDR1 is KGHSH, CDR2 LQKENI. This CDR3 region has 15 residues. This chain's CDR3 is CASSPPGSSYNEQFF. The CDR3 bases are TGTGCCAGCTCACCACCAGGGAGCTCCTACAATGAGCAGTTCTTC.

The chain uses TRBV18 and TRBJ2-2; 7 nucleotides line up with TRBD1. The germline V gene has CDR1 KGHSH and CDR2 LQKENI. With 4 bases clipped from V and 0 bases from J, the junction kept 5 bases outside the gene matches. The CDR3 is 16 residues long. The CDR3 nucleotides read TGTGCCAGCTCACGGACAGGTCTCGCGAACACCGGGGAGCTGTTTTTT. Its protein is CASSRTGLANTGELFF. Supplemented by reference TRBV18 and TRBJ2-2, the full variable domain reads NAGVMQNPRHLVRRRGQEARLRCSPMKGHSHVYWYRQLPEEGLKFMVYLQKENIIDESGMPKERFSAEFPKEGPSILRIQQVVRGDSAAYFCASSRTGLANTGELFFGEGSRLTVL.

The CDR3 coding sequence is TGTGCCAGCAGTGATGGGGGCAGGGCTGCCTACGAGCAGTACTTC. The encoded protein is CASSDGGRAAYEQYF. The chain joins TRBV6-1 to TRBJ2-7; a possible D gene is TRBD1 (6 bases). CDR1 and CDR2 (germline): MNHNS, SASEGT. Trimming took off 3 bases at V and 2 bases at J, with 14 bases between the two ends. The CDR3 covers 15 residues.

This chain joins TRBV13 and TRBJ2-7; D is undetermined. V shed 2 bases and J shed 3 bases, with 11 bases lying between them. Germline-derived CDR1 and CDR2 are PRHDT and FYEKMQ (reference sequence). This CDR3 has 14 amino acids. The CDR3 loop reads CASSLLSNNYEQYV. The CDR3 nucleotides are TGTGCCAGCAGCTTACTTTCGAACAACTACGAGCAGTACGTC.

V and J are TRBV10-3 and TRBJ1-2; 7 bases are shared with TRBD1. The CDR3 loop spans 14 amino acids. V gave up 0 bases and J gave up 8 bases; unmatched junction bases: 6. The germline V gene has CDR1 ENHRY and CDR2 SYGVKD. Here the CDR3 reads CAISESTGRIGYTF. The DNA of the CDR3 is TGTGCCATCAGTGAGTCGACAGGGAGGATCGGCTACACCTTC.

This chain connects TRBV14 to TRBJ1-2; D is ambiguous. The germline V and J ends were trimmed by 0 bases and 8 bases, with 7 bases remaining between them. The CDR3 covers 12 residues. The germline V gene encodes CDR1 SGHDN and CDR2 FVKESK. This chain's CDR3 is CASSQDKAGYTF. In DNA, the CDR3 is TGTGCCAGCAGCCAAGATAAAGCCGGCTACACCTTC.

This clone was detected a few times. The chain recombines TRBV7-3 with TRBJ2-1; 7 nucleotides match TRBD1. Losses at the gene ends were 0 bases for V and 4 bases for J; bases not matched to a gene: 0. CDR3 size: 14 residues. Germline V lookup: CDR1 SGHTA, CDR2 FQGTGA. The CDR3, as DNA: TGTGCCAGCAGCTTAACCAGGGGGTACAATGAGCAGTTCTTC. Protein sequence: CASSLTRGYNEQFF. The variable domain in full, with the rest retrieved from reference TRBV7-3 and TRBJ2-1, is GAGVSQTPSNKVTEKGKYVELRCDPISGHTALYWYRQSLGQGPEFLIYFQGTGAADDSGLPNDRFFAVRPEGSVSTLKIQRTERGDSAVYLCASSLTRGYNEQFFGPGTRLTVL.

The chain uses TRBV7-2 and TRBJ1-1; no clear D. The germline CDR1 and CDR2 sequences are SGHTA and FQGNSA. The CDR3 loop spans 15 amino acids. Trimming removed 5 bases from V and 1 base from J, with 14 bases in between. This CDR3 is CASSPARRGNTEAFF. The CDR3 region has the DNA TGTGCCAGCAGCCCTGCGCGGCGGGGGAACACTGAAGCTTTCTTT.

CDR3 coding DNA: TGTGCCAGCAGCCCACGACTCGATCACACCGGGGAGCTGTTTTTT. Encoded protein: CASSPRLDHTGELFF. The rearrangement links TRBV5-8 to TRBJ2-2; D ambiguous. The CDR3 length is 15 residues. CDR1 and CDR2 from the germline V gene are SGHTS and YDEGEE. Trimming removed 4 bases from V and 3 bases from J, with 13 bases in between.

The V call is TRBV5-4, the J call TRBJ2-3; 11 bases are shared with TRBD2. Germline V gene sequence: CDR1 SGHNT, CDR2 YYREEE (reference sequence). V was pared by 0 bases and J by 4 bases, with 4 bases of the junction left unmatched. The CDR3 totals 16 residues. CDR3 protein: CASSLALAGASDTQYF. The CDR3 DNA sequence: TGTGCCAGCAGCTTGGCACTAGCGGGGGCGTCAGATACGCAGTATTTT. The entire variable domain, with the rest obtained from reference TRBV5-4 and TRBJ2-3, is as follows: ETGVTQSPTHLIKTRGQQVTLRCSSQSGHNTVSWYQQALGQGPQFIFQYYREEENGRGNFPPRFSGLQFPNYSSELNVNALELDDSALYLCASSLALAGASDTQYFGPGTRLTVL.